This T cell receptor (beta chain) stems from a study of T cell repertoires in ileal Crohn's disease. This CDR3 comprises 13 residues. Trimming shortened V by 4 bases and J by 4 bases, and 10 bases separated the two germline ends. Germline V gives CDR1 KGHSH, CDR2 LQKENI. The protocol was immunoSEQ multiplex PCR, while the TCRdb copy is restricted to in-frame clones and leaves out a portion. The sample includes about 5,500 clones, approximately 80% of them seen just once. The sequence came from an adult with Crohn's disease. The rearrangement joins TRBV18 to TRBJ2-5; D unclear. What was sequenced was ileal tissue. The DNA for the CDR3 is TGTGCCAGCTCACAGGCGACGGGAGAGACCCAGTACTTC. Translation: CASSQATGETQYF. The entire variable domain, with the rest obtained from reference TRBV18 and TRBJ2-5, is as follows: NAGVMQNPRHLVRRRGQEARLRCSPMKGHSHVYWYRQLPEEGLKFMVYLQKENIIDESGMPKERFSAEFPKEGPSILRIQQVVRGDSAAYFCASSQATGETQYFGPGTRLLVL.